The 5 T cell receptor beta chains below were found in one sample sequenced in a study of cytomegalovirus exposure and HLA in healthy donors. The study ran its PCR with 60 Vbeta and 13 Jbeta primers. Using immunoSEQ multiplex PCR, the repertoire was profiled, and TCRdb retains in-frame clones only, with some absent. The sample has 100,000 to 150,000 clones, roughly 18% seen once. Sequencing used PBMCs. The receptors here all came from a female donor in good health and CMV-seropositive.

The CDR3 DNA sequence: TGTGCCAGCAGGTGGGACAGCACCTTTGAAGAGACCCAGTACTTC. Translating gives CASRWDSTFEETQYF. The chain has TRBV6-1 and TRBJ2-5; 7 nucleotides line up with TRBD1. Per germline, CDR1 MNHNS and CDR2 SASEGT. This CDR3 has 15 amino acids. Unmatched junction bases numbered 10, after V lost 6 bases and J lost 3 bases.

This clone was seen more than once but under ten times. V and J are TRBV7-9 and TRBJ1-4; 11 bases line up with TRBD1. J was trimmed by 4 bases and V by 5 bases; bases with no gene match: 12. CDR1 is SEHNR and CDR2 is FQNEAQ in the germline V gene (reference sequence). The CDR3 covers 18 residues. The CDR3 region is CASSVGSGTGGINEKLFF. The DNA of the CDR3 is TGTGCCAGCAGCGTAGGCTCCGGGACAGGGGGGATTAATGAAAAACTGTTTTTT.

This clone turned up a few times. The chain joins TRBV5-8 to TRBJ1-5; a weak D match, TRBD1 (6 bases). Germline V CDR1 and CDR2: SGHTS, YDEGEE. The CDR3 consists of 16 residues. Between the trimmed V and J ends, which lost 1 base and 0 bases, there was a span of 11 bases. The CDR3 nucleotides are TGTGCCAGCAGCTTGCAGGGGATATATAGCAATCAGCCCCAGCATTTT. Its translation is CASSLQGIYSNQPQHF.

The V call is TRBV16, the J call TRBJ1-2; D is perhaps TRBD1 (5 bases). V lost 4 bases and J 6 bases, leaving 21 bases between the germline ends. This CDR3 spans 16 amino acids. CDR1 is KGHSY and CDR2 is FQNENV in the germline V gene. The CDR3 sequence is CASSPTRGGPDHGYTF. CDR3 DNA: TGTGCCAGCAGCCCTACACGCGGGGGTCCAGACCATGGCTACACCTTC.

Only a few counts were recorded for this clone. Here the CDR3 reads CASSLGGGVFTDTQYF. The CDR3 DNA reads as TGTGCCAGCAGCTTGGGCGGGGGGGTCTTCACAGATACGCAGTATTTT. V gene TRBV5-4 combines with J gene TRBJ2-3; 9 bases align to TRBD2. The CDR3 covers 16 residues. V shed 0 bases, J shed 2 bases, and the junction held 4 bases outside the gene matches. Germline V gene data show CDR1 as SGHNT and CDR2 as YYREEE (reference sequence).